The clone carrying this T cell receptor beta chain has a count of ten or more. This record belongs to a study of T cells in Graves' hyperthyroidism and ophthalmopathy. RNA transcripts were the template for amplifying TCR beta CDR3 regions. With the HTBI primer set, the TCR CDR3 went through a first round of RT-PCR. Each CDR3 protein gets one entry after TCRdb re-called the multiplex PCR reads with MiXCR. The sample lists about 500,000 distinct CDR3 sequences, approximately 49% occurring once. Sequencing was carried out using peripheral blood or thyroid tissue (not recorded which). The receptor was isolated from an adult woman with Graves' disease, either hyperthyroidism or ophthalmopathy (not recorded which).

CDR3 in amino acids: CASSSAGGGRSNQPQHF. As DNA, the CDR3 is TGTGCCAGCAGTTCCGCTGGGGGTGGAAGGAGCAATCAGCCCCAGCATTTT. V and J are TRBV6-5 and TRBJ1-5; D possibly corresponds to TRBD1 (5 bases). Per the germline V gene, CDR1 is MNHEY and CDR2 is SVGAGI. The length of the CDR3 is 17 residues. The germline V and J ends were trimmed by 4 bases and 1 base, with 17 bases remaining between them.